These T cell receptor beta chains were read from a single sample in a study of T cell responses to AZD1222 COVID-19 vaccine. Data came from immunoSEQ multiplex PCR; TCRdb stores just in-frame clones and leaves some out. The data contain some 110,000 clones, 82% of them singletons. Sequences were derived from peripheral blood, sampled on day 0 of AZD1222 vaccination. These receptors all stem from an adult in good health. Both conserved end residues are part of each CDR3. D genes are given only for firm matches. For some rows the clone size is stated as once, few or many, or as a class when expanded; others skip it.

TRBV30	TRBJ1-1	.	.	CAWSVEANTEAFF	TGTGCCTGGAGTGTAGAGGCGAACACTGAAGCTTTCTTT
TRBV27	TRBJ2-5	.	.	CASSRDGHQETQYF	TGTGCCAGCAGCCGTGATGGACACCAAGAGACCCAGTACTTC
TRBV4-1	TRBJ2-7	.	few	CASSPTPSLNEQYF	TGCGCCAGCAGCCCCACACCCAGTCTTAACGAGCAGTACTTC
TRBV5-1	TRBJ1-4	.	.	CASSLMAIPNEKLFF	TGCGCCAGCAGCTTGATGGCGATTCCCAATGAAAAACTGTTTTTT
TRBV29-1	TRBJ2-7	.	few	CSVSDRLTNEQYF	TGCAGCGTTTCTGACAGATTAACTAACGAGCAGTACTTC
TRBV5-1	TRBJ2-3	TRBD2	.	CASTGRGDPHTDTQYF	TGCGCCAGCACGGGGCGGGGGGACCCCCACACAGATACGCAGTATTTT
TRBV6-2/TRBV6-3	TRBJ1-4	.	.	CASSYDYRTTNEKLFF	TGTGCCAGCAGTTACGATTATCGGACAACTAATGAAAAACTGTTTTTT
TRBV18	TRBJ2-7	.	.	CASSYSGYEQYF	TGTGCCAGCTCGTACTCAGGGTACGAGCAGTACTTC
TRBV7-2	TRBJ2-3	TRBD2	few	CASSPWRRGGEDTQYF	TGTGCCAGCAGCCCGTGGAGGCGGGGGGGGGAAGATACGCAGTATTTT
TRBV5-4	TRBJ2-7	.	.	CASSLKSGNEQYF	TGTGCCAGCAGCTTAAAATCAGGGAACGAGCAGTACTTC
TRBV9	TRBJ2-2	.	once	CASSVSGRGGELFF	TGTGCCAGCAGCGTATCGGGGCGTGGCGGGGAGCTGTTTTTT
TRBV27	TRBJ1-5	.	.	CASAELRTGSNQPQHF	TGTGCCAGCGCCGAACTCCGGACGGGGAGCAATCAGCCCCAGCATTTT
TRBV2	TRBJ1-2	TRBD1	.	CASTNGQGASYGYTF	TGTGCCAGCACCAACGGACAGGGGGCCTCCTATGGCTACACCTTC
TRBV27	TRBJ1-2	.	.	CASSSRTGHYTF	TGTGCCAGCAGTTCCCGGACGGGGCACTACACCTTC
TRBV7-2	TRBJ1-2	.	.	CASSLGQGDGYTF	TGTGCCAGCAGCTTAGGGCAGGGTGATGGCTACACCTTC